This is a list of T cell receptor beta chains from one sample in a study of blood T cell repertoires in COVID-19. TCRdb's table, derived via immunoSEQ multiplex PCR, lists solely in-frame clones and lacks some. Among about 180,000 clones listed, 70% to 80% were seen once. The specimen was PBMCs or T cells enriched from blood (not recorded which). These receptor sequences come from a man aged 60-69 years who had been exposed to COVID-19. CDR3s include the opening cysteine and the closing phenylalanine or tryptophan. D genes are given only for firm matches. The size field is filled for only some rows; it gives once, few, many or a size class.

v_call,d_call,clone_size,j_call,cdr3_nt,cdr3_aa
TRBV7-2,-,-,TRBJ1-3,TGTGCCAGCAGCGCCGGACATAGCTCTGGAAACACCATATATTTT,CASSAGHSSGNTIYF
TRBV29-1,-,-,TRBJ2-7,TGCAGCGTTTTTGGGGCCGAGCAGTACTTC,CSVFGAEQYF
TRBV6-4,-,-,TRBJ2-3,TGTGCCAGCAGTGACACGGGGTGGGGTACGCAGTATTTT,CASSDTGWGTQYF
TRBV11-2,-,-,TRBJ1-3,TGTGCCAGCAGCTCCCTACAGGGTTGGGACACCATATATTTT,CASSSLQGWDTIYF
TRBV24-1,-,few,TRBJ1-2,TGTGCCACCAGTGGGGTCGGGGTTAACTATGGCTACACCTTC,CATSGVGVNYGYTF
TRBV7-2,-,-,TRBJ1-5,TGTGCCAGCAGCTTAGCATTGGGGGGGACTCAGCCCCAGCATTTT,CASSLALGGTQPQHF
TRBV9,TRBD2,once,TRBJ2-1,TGTGCCAGCAGCGTAGCGAGCGGGAGTATCTATGAGCAGTTCTTC,CASSVASGSIYEQFF
TRBV7-9,TRBD1,-,TRBJ1-5,TGTGCCAGCAGCTTAGACAGGGGGCCCAATCAGCCCCAGCATTTT,CASSLDRGPNQPQHF
TRBV5-8,-,once,TRBJ2-7,TGTGCCAGCAGCTCGCCCGACAGGATGTACTCCTACGAGCAGTACTTC,CASSSPDRMYSYEQYF
TRBV6-1,TRBD2,-,TRBJ2-3,TGTGCCAGCAGTGGGATAACTAGCGGGAGTAGGGATACGCAGTATTTT,CASSGITSGSRDTQYF
TRBV7-9,TRBD2,-,TRBJ2-1,TGTGCCAGCAGCTTAGGCGGGAGGGACGATGAGCAGTTCTTC,CASSLGGRDDEQFF
TRBV28,-,once,TRBJ2-7,TGTGCCAGCAGTGCCACAGTCTCCTACGAGCAGTACTTC,CASSATVSYEQYF
TRBV19,-,-,TRBJ2-4,TGTGCCAGTAGTGCCCCTGGGGGCCGGGCCAACATTCAGTACTTC,CASSAPGGRANIQYF
TRBV7-8,-,once,TRBJ2-2,TGTGCCAGCAGCTTACTCTCGGGGAAAACCGGGGAGCTGTTTTTT,CASSLLSGKTGELFF
TRBV11-2,TRBD2,-,TRBJ2-5,TGTGCCAGCAGCTTATTAGCGGGAGGGCCCCGGGAGACCCAGTACTTC,CASSLLAGGPRETQYF
TRBV30,TRBD2,-,TRBJ2-7,TGTGCCTGCCCGGGGACTAGCCCCTCCGAGCAGTACTTC,CACPGTSPSEQYF
TRBV9,-,-,TRBJ1-6,TGTGCCAGCAGCGGGGTTGCAGCGGGGAATTCACCCCTCCACTTT,CASSGVAAGNSPLHF
TRBV30,TRBD1,-,TRBJ1-2,TGTGCCTGGAGTGAGGGACAGCGCGTTTATGGCTACACCTTC,CAWSEGQRVYGYTF
TRBV30,TRBD2,few,TRBJ2-7,TGTGCCTGGGGAATAGCGGGAGGGGCCTACGAGCAGTACTTC,CAWGIAGGAYEQYF
TRBV3-1/TRBV3-2,TRBD1,-,TRBJ1-2,TGTGCCAGCAGCCAAGATTCCGGGACAGGGGCCAATGGCTACACCTTC,CASSQDSGTGANGYTF
TRBV29-1,TRBD1,-,TRBJ2-3,TGCAGCATCGTCCCGGGACAGGGGAGGGAGATCACAGATACGCAGTATTTT,CSIVPGQGREITDTQYF
TRBV7-9,-,-,TRBJ2-3,TGTGCCAGCAGCTCATCCACGGGGGGCAGGCTCACAGATACGCAGTATTTT,CASSSSTGGRLTDTQYF
TRBV5-1,TRBD1,-,TRBJ2-6,TGCGCCAGCAGCTTGAAAGGACAGGGATTCCTCTCTGGGGCCAACGTCCTGACTTTC,CASSLKGQGFLSGANVLTF
TRBV19,-,-,TRBJ2-7,TGTGCCAGTAGTATAGGGGCCACTCGGACTAACTACGAGCAGTACTTC,CASSIGATRTNYEQYF
TRBV3-1/TRBV3-2,TRBD1,-,TRBJ1-4,TGTGCCAGCAGCCAAGTTCAGGGGGCACCTAATGAAAAACTGTTTTTT,CASSQVQGAPNEKLFF
TRBV5-1,-,-,TRBJ1-4,TGCGCCAGCAGCTTCAAACCCCAAGGAGCAACTAATGAAAAACTGTTTTTT,CASSFKPQGATNEKLFF
TRBV2,TRBD2,-,TRBJ2-1,TGTGCCAGCACCTCCCATGGAGCGGGGGGCTCCTACAATGAGCAGTTCTTC,CASTSHGAGGSYNEQFF
TRBV6-2/TRBV6-3,-,few,TRBJ1-1,TGTGCCAGCAGTTACCGGGTAGAGAACACTGAAGCTTTCTTT,CASSYRVENTEAFF
TRBV30,-,-,TRBJ1-1,TGTGCCTGGGCAGGGGTGGCCGGGGCTGAAGCTTTCTTT,CAWAGVAGAEAFF
TRBV11-2,-,-,TRBJ1-2,TGTGCCAGCAGCTTCGTTGGACAGAACTATGGCTACACCTTC,CASSFVGQNYGYTF
TRBV28,-,-,TRBJ1-3,TGTGCCAGCATCAGCTCTGGAAACACCATATATTTT,CASISSGNTIYF
TRBV5-1,-,-,TRBJ2-2,TGCGCCAGCAGCTCAGGACCCTCGGGACTTTCCAACACCGGGGAGCTGTTTTTT,CASSSGPSGLSNTGELFF
TRBV6-1,-,-,TRBJ1-1,TGTGCCAGCAGTGCGACAAGGACAGCAGTAAACACTGAAGCTTTCTTT,CASSATRTAVNTEAFF
TRBV27,TRBD1,-,TRBJ2-5,TGTGCCAGCACCAAGTTTTGGCAGGGGGCAGGAGAGACCCAGTACTTC,CASTKFWQGAGETQYF
TRBV3-1/TRBV3-2,-,-,TRBJ2-1,TGTGCCAGCAGCCGGAGTTCCTACAATGAGCAGTTCTTC,CASSRSSYNEQFF
TRBV6-2/TRBV6-3,TRBD2,-,TRBJ2-2,TGTGCCAGCAGTTACTTCCTCGGACTAGCTAACACCGGGGAGCTGTTTTTT,CASSYFLGLANTGELFF
TRBV19,TRBD2,-,TRBJ2-1,TGTGCCAGTAGTCTGACTAGCGGGGACTACAATGAGCAGTTCTTC,CASSLTSGDYNEQFF
TRBV5-6,-,once,TRBJ2-7,TGTGCCAGCAGCTTGAATCCAGTTGGCTACGAGCAGTACTTC,CASSLNPVGYEQYF
TRBV29-1,TRBD1,-,TRBJ1-5,TGCAGCGTGCGTGGGACAGATCAGCCCCAGCATTTT,CSVRGTDQPQHF
TRBV5-5,TRBD1,-,TRBJ2-3,TGTGCCAGCAGCTGGGGCTTCGCGGGGACAGGTGTAAATACGCAGTATTTT,CASSWGFAGTGVNTQYF
TRBV3-1/TRBV3-2,-,-,TRBJ1-2,TGTGCCAGCAGCCCCCCCCGTCAGGGGCGTAACTATGGCTACACCTTC,CASSPPRQGRNYGYTF
TRBV7-2,TRBD1,-,TRBJ2-3,TGTGCCAGCAGCTTAGCGACAGGGGATGTCACAGATACGCAGTATTTT,CASSLATGDVTDTQYF
TRBV24-1,TRBD1,-,TRBJ1-2,TGTGCCACCAGTGATCCCGGACAGGGTGGCTACACCTTC,CATSDPGQGGYTF
TRBV30,-,-,TRBJ1-6,TGTGCCTGGAGTCAGAGGGATTCACCCCTCCACTTT,CAWSQRDSPLHF
TRBV10-3,TRBD2,-,TRBJ2-7,TGTGCCATCAGGAGAACTAGCGGGAGCTCCTACGAGCAGTACTTC,CAIRRTSGSSYEQYF
TRBV4-2,TRBD1,-,TRBJ2-7,TGTGCCAGCAGCCAAGGACAGGGCACCTACGAGCAGTACTTC,CASSQGQGTYEQYF
TRBV19,TRBD1,-,TRBJ1-2,TGTGCCAGTAGTCCAGGAGGGGGACAGGGACTTTATGGCTACACCTTC,CASSPGGGQGLYGYTF
TRBV28,TRBD1,-,TRBJ2-1,TGTGCCAGCAGACAACCTGGGACAGTTCTTCTCAATGAGCAGTTCTTC,CASRQPGTVLLNEQFF
TRBV24-1,TRBD2,-,TRBJ2-1,TGTGCCACCAGTGACCCGGGACTACCTAACAATGAGCAGTTCTTC,CATSDPGLPNNEQFF
TRBV5-1,-,-,TRBJ1-4,TGCGCCAGCAGCTTGGGGGCAGGCCACTTTAATGAAAAACTGTTTTTT,CASSLGAGHFNEKLFF
TRBV19,-,-,TRBJ1-1,TGTGCCAGTAGTATGGGTCTGGCGGGTGAAGCTTTCTTT,CASSMGLAGEAFF
TRBV11-2,-,few,TRBJ1-1,TGTGCCAGCAGCTTAGGAGTGGGGCCAGCCGAAGCTTTCTTT,CASSLGVGPAEAFF
TRBV7-8,TRBD2,-,TRBJ2-1,TGTGCCAGCAGCTTATGGAGCGGGATCTACAATGAGCAGTTCTTC,CASSLWSGIYNEQFF
TRBV19,TRBD2,-,TRBJ2-5,TGTGCCAGCAGGACTAGCGGGAGCCCTCAGGGGACCCAGTACTTC,CASRTSGSPQGTQYF
TRBV6-4,TRBD2,-,TRBJ2-3,TGTGCCAGCAGAAATACTCTAGCGGGAAAGACAGATACGCAGTATTTT,CASRNTLAGKTDTQYF